This TCR beta chain came from a study of beta chain features in type 1 diabetes. Every isolated RNA sample was fully reverse transcribed, so sequencing captured expressed TCRB transcripts. Sequencing used immunoSEQ multiplex PCR; TCRdb keeps in-frame clones, though not all of them. The repertoire includes hundreds of thousands of clones, about an eighth of them detected once, and less than 0.025% sits in the top ten. General study findings and limits: Moderately but significantly shorter TCRB CDR3s were found in Type 1 diabetes patients in all four CD4+ subsets.

To note about this clone: The antigen remains unidentified.

The source of this sequence is a man aged 18 to 35 with type 1 diabetes. The sample taken for sequencing was naive CD4+ T cells from blood.

Here the CDR3 reads CASSYGEKETQYF. CDR3 coding DNA: TGCGCCAGCAGCTACGGGGAGAAGGAGACCCAGTACTTC. V gene TRBV5-1 combines with J gene TRBJ2-5; possibly TRBD2 for D (5 bases). In germline, CDR1 is SGHRS, CDR2 YFSETQ. The CDR3 contains 13 residues. V lost 3 bases to trimming and J lost 5 bases, with 11 bases between them.